The source of this T cell receptor beta chain is a study of T cell responses to AZD1222 COVID-19 vaccine. Assay: immunoSEQ multiplex PCR; the TCRdb copy retains only in-frame clones and omits some. The data show 75,000 to 85,000 clones, around nine tenths seen once. The sequencing here drew on peripheral blood, taken 28 days after the second AZD1222 dose. The source is an adult who received the AZD1222 COVID-19 vaccine.

The CDR3 region has the DNA TGTGCCAGCTCACCCTCTTCCGGAGCTAGGGATGGCTACACCTTC. Translated, it gives CASSPSSGARDGYTF. The rearrangement uses TRBV18 and TRBJ1-2; D unclear. Germline lookup yields CDR1 KGHSH and CDR2 LQKENI. Trimming shortened V by 3 bases and J by 6 bases, and 17 bases separated the two germline ends. The CDR3 contains 15 residues.